The rows below give T cell receptor beta chains drawn from one sample of a study of blood T cell repertoires in COVID-19. Using immunoSEQ multiplex PCR, the repertoire was profiled, and TCRdb retains in-frame clones only, with some absent. Among about 200,000 clones listed, approximately 94% were seen once. Sample: peripheral blood. Receptors originate from a man aged 25 to 40 with COVID-19, enrolled during active disease. The CDR3 runs from the conserved cysteine through the conserved F or W. Fields, in order: clone size, V gene, J gene, D gene, CDR3 protein, CDR3 DNA. The D gene is left open where the match is weak. Not all rows give a size; the values are once, few, many and, for expanded clones, a class.

clone size: .; V gene: TRBV9; J gene: TRBJ2-3; D gene: .; CDR3 protein: CASSVGGTLRTDTQYF; CDR3 DNA: TGTGCCAGCAGCGTAGGGGGGACTCTTCGCACAGATACGCAGTATTTT
clone size: .; V gene: TRBV19; J gene: TRBJ1-1; D gene: TRBD1; CDR3 protein: CASSIGNRGLNTEAFF; CDR3 DNA: TGTGCCAGTAGTATAGGAAACAGGGGATTGAACACTGAAGCTTTCTTT
clone size: .; V gene: TRBV9; J gene: TRBJ1-3; D gene: .; CDR3 protein: CASSVATGAAGNTIYF; CDR3 DNA: TGTGCCAGCAGCGTAGCTACAGGAGCCGCTGGAAACACCATATATTTT
clone size: .; V gene: TRBV5-5; J gene: TRBJ2-3; D gene: TRBD1; CDR3 protein: CASSLEGAGTQYF; CDR3 DNA: TGTGCCAGCAGCTTGGAGGGGGCAGGTACGCAGTATTTT
clone size: .; V gene: TRBV15; J gene: TRBJ1-5; D gene: .; CDR3 protein: CATSRDDRINQPQHF; CDR3 DNA: TGTGCCACCAGCAGAGATGACAGGATCAATCAGCCCCAGCATTTT
clone size: .; V gene: TRBV30; J gene: TRBJ2-2; D gene: .; CDR3 protein: CAWSVLGSGGELFF; CDR3 DNA: TGTGCCTGGAGTGTACTCGGGTCTGGCGGGGAGCTGTTTTTT
clone size: .; V gene: TRBV27; J gene: TRBJ1-5; D gene: TRBD1; CDR3 protein: CASSLMGQGDQPQHF; CDR3 DNA: TGTGCCAGCAGTTTAATGGGACAGGGCGATCAGCCCCAGCATTTT
clone size: .; V gene: TRBV19; J gene: TRBJ1-5; D gene: .; CDR3 protein: CASMQYNQPQHF; CDR3 DNA: TGTGCCAGTATGCAGTACAATCAGCCCCAGCATTTT
clone size: .; V gene: TRBV18; J gene: TRBJ1-5; D gene: .; CDR3 protein: CASSPGRDVGQPQHF; CDR3 DNA: TGTGCCAGCTCACCAGGGAGGGACGTCGGTCAGCCCCAGCATTTT
clone size: .; V gene: TRBV25-1; J gene: TRBJ2-7; D gene: .; CDR3 protein: CASSERQFDEQYF; CDR3 DNA: TGTGCCAGCAGTGAAAGACAGTTCGACGAGCAGTACTTC
clone size: few; V gene: TRBV5-1; J gene: TRBJ1-2; D gene: .; CDR3 protein: CASSLHTEFYGYTF; CDR3 DNA: TGCGCCAGCAGCCTGCATACGGAGTTCTATGGCTACACCTTC
clone size: once; V gene: TRBV29-1; J gene: TRBJ2-3; D gene: TRBD1; CDR3 protein: CSVEVAGGSSTDTQYF; CDR3 DNA: TGCAGCGTTGAAGTAGCAGGGGGATCTAGCACAGATACGCAGTATTTT
clone size: .; V gene: TRBV4-1; J gene: TRBJ1-6; D gene: .; CDR3 protein: CASSQEPSAGLSPLHF; CDR3 DNA: TGCGCCAGCAGCCAAGAGCCTTCGGCAGGGCTATCACCCCTCCACTTT
clone size: .; V gene: TRBV18; J gene: TRBJ1-6; D gene: .; CDR3 protein: CASSPAGGYNSPLHF; CDR3 DNA: TGTGCCAGCTCACCTGCGGGTGGGTATAATTCACCCCTCCACTTT
clone size: .; V gene: TRBV7-9; J gene: TRBJ1-2; D gene: TRBD1; CDR3 protein: CASSTQQGASYTF; CDR3 DNA: TGTGCCAGCAGCACGCAGCAGGGGGCTAGCTACACCTTC
clone size: .; V gene: TRBV9; J gene: TRBJ2-7; D gene: TRBD2; CDR3 protein: CASSPGLAGRPYEQYF; CDR3 DNA: TGTGCCAGCAGCCCGGGACTAGCGGGGAGACCCTACGAGCAGTACTTC
clone size: .; V gene: TRBV2; J gene: TRBJ2-7; D gene: .; CDR3 protein: CASSNGLDNEQYF; CDR3 DNA: TGTGCCAGCAGTAATGGCCTAGATAACGAGCAGTACTTC
clone size: .; V gene: TRBV9; J gene: TRBJ2-3; D gene: .; CDR3 protein: CASSVVGGITDTQYF; CDR3 DNA: TGTGCCAGCAGCGTAGTCGGCGGCATCACAGATACGCAGTATTTT
clone size: .; V gene: TRBV9; J gene: TRBJ2-7; D gene: TRBD1; CDR3 protein: CASSARGTALTYEQYF; CDR3 DNA: TGTGCCAGCAGCGCCCGAGGGACAGCCTTGACCTACGAGCAGTACTTC
clone size: .; V gene: TRBV30; J gene: TRBJ2-2; D gene: .; CDR3 protein: CAGRSNTGELFF; CDR3 DNA: TGTGCGGGGAGGTCGAACACCGGGGAGCTGTTTTTT
clone size: .; V gene: TRBV2; J gene: TRBJ1-6; D gene: .; CDR3 protein: CASRTGLNSPLHF; CDR3 DNA: TGTGCCAGCAGAACGGGATTAAATTCACCCCTCCACTTT
clone size: .; V gene: TRBV18; J gene: TRBJ1-1; D gene: .; CDR3 protein: CASSPRERQVHTEAFF; CDR3 DNA: TGTGCCAGCTCACCGCGGGAGAGACAGGTGCACACTGAAGCTTTCTTT
clone size: once; V gene: TRBV27; J gene: TRBJ2-7; D gene: .; CDR3 protein: CASSSGGEYEQYF; CDR3 DNA: TGTGCCAGCAGTTCCGGCGGGGAATACGAGCAGTACTTC
clone size: .; V gene: TRBV5-1; J gene: TRBJ1-6; D gene: .; CDR3 protein: CASSLNNSPLHF; CDR3 DNA: TGCGCCAGCAGTTTAAATAATTCACCCCTCCACTTT
clone size: .; V gene: TRBV29-1; J gene: TRBJ2-5; D gene: .; CDR3 protein: CSVEEGRETQYF; CDR3 DNA: TGCAGCGTTGAAGAGGGGCGGGAGACCCAGTACTTC
clone size: .; V gene: TRBV4-1; J gene: TRBJ2-7; D gene: .; CDR3 protein: CASSQISRETYEQYF; CDR3 DNA: TGCGCCAGCAGCCAAATTTCGAGGGAGACCTACGAGCAGTACTTC
clone size: .; V gene: TRBV6-1; J gene: TRBJ1-5; D gene: .; CDR3 protein: CASSEEGPGQPQHF; CDR3 DNA: TGTGCCAGCAGTGAGGAGGGCCCCGGTCAGCCCCAGCATTTT
clone size: .; V gene: TRBV5-1; J gene: TRBJ1-1; D gene: TRBD1; CDR3 protein: CASSLLMTGRLLDTEAFF; CDR3 DNA: TGCGCCAGCAGCTTGTTAATGACAGGGCGGCTTTTGGACACTGAAGCTTTCTTT
clone size: .; V gene: TRBV6-1; J gene: TRBJ1-2; D gene: .; CDR3 protein: CASSEANSHHYGYTF; CDR3 DNA: TGTGCCAGCAGTGAAGCGAACAGCCACCACTATGGCTACACCTTC
clone size: .; V gene: TRBV6-5; J gene: TRBJ1-3; D gene: .; CDR3 protein: CASSYSRGGGGNTIYF; CDR3 DNA: TGTGCCAGCAGTTACTCTCGGGGGGGTGGTGGAAACACCATATATTTT
clone size: .; V gene: TRBV10-3; J gene: TRBJ1-1; D gene: TRBD1; CDR3 protein: CAIRPDRGNTEAFF; CDR3 DNA: TGTGCCATCAGACCCGACAGGGGGAACACTGAAGCTTTCTTT
clone size: .; V gene: TRBV7-9; J gene: TRBJ2-3; D gene: .; CDR3 protein: CASSFVGAGTDTQYF; CDR3 DNA: TGTGCCAGCAGCTTCGTGGGGGCCGGCACAGATACGCAGTATTTT
clone size: .; V gene: TRBV9; J gene: TRBJ1-3; D gene: .; CDR3 protein: CASSAEDTRSGNTIYF; CDR3 DNA: TGTGCCAGCAGCGCTGAGGACACCCGCTCTGGAAACACCATATATTTT
clone size: once; V gene: TRBV5-4; J gene: TRBJ2-3; D gene: .; CDR3 protein: CASSPSGRGSDTQYF; CDR3 DNA: TGTGCCAGCAGCCCGTCGGGCAGGGGATCAGATACGCAGTATTTT
clone size: once; V gene: TRBV9; J gene: TRBJ2-3; D gene: TRBD2; CDR3 protein: CASSVDVSGGSTDTQYF; CDR3 DNA: TGTGCCAGCAGCGTAGATGTTAGCGGGGGCAGTACAGATACGCAGTATTTT
clone size: .; V gene: TRBV3-1/TRBV3-2; J gene: TRBJ2-2; D gene: TRBD1; CDR3 protein: CASSRRTGGRGELFF; CDR3 DNA: TGTGCCAGCAGCCGACGGACAGGGGGCCGTGGGGAGCTGTTTTTT
clone size: .; V gene: TRBV19; J gene: TRBJ2-1; D gene: TRBD2; CDR3 protein: CASSIGTSGSSSYNEQFF; CDR3 DNA: TGTGCCAGTAGTATCGGGACTAGCGGATCAAGCTCCTACAATGAGCAGTTCTTC
clone size: few; V gene: TRBV19; J gene: TRBJ1-4; D gene: TRBD1; CDR3 protein: CASSQRGRDEKLFF; CDR3 DNA: TGTGCCAGTAGCCAGAGGGGGCGAGATGAAAAACTGTTTTTT
clone size: .; V gene: TRBV5-1; J gene: TRBJ2-2; D gene: TRBD1; CDR3 protein: CASSPRTGDSSQLGELFF; CDR3 DNA: TGCGCCAGCAGCCCCCGGACAGGGGACTCATCACAGCTCGGGGAGCTGTTTTTT
clone size: .; V gene: TRBV9; J gene: TRBJ1-6; D gene: .; CDR3 protein: CASSVGNQDNSPLHF; CDR3 DNA: TGTGCCAGCAGCGTAGGAAACCAGGATAATTCACCCCTCCACTTT
clone size: .; V gene: TRBV5-6; J gene: TRBJ1-2; D gene: .; CDR3 protein: CASSVSGGYTF; CDR3 DNA: TGTGCCAGCAGCGTCAGTGGTGGCTACACCTTC
clone size: .; V gene: TRBV19; J gene: TRBJ1-4; D gene: TRBD1; CDR3 protein: CASSIPRGTGEATNEKLFF; CDR3 DNA: TGTGCCAGTAGTATCCCCCGGGGGACAGGGGAAGCAACTAATGAAAAACTGTTTTTT
clone size: .; V gene: TRBV12-3/TRBV12-4; J gene: TRBJ1-5; D gene: .; CDR3 protein: CASSFSALEPQHF; CDR3 DNA: TGTGCCAGCAGTTTCTCAGCTCTAGAGCCCCAGCATTTT
clone size: .; V gene: TRBV12-5; J gene: TRBJ2-5; D gene: .; CDR3 protein: CASGLGTAQETQYF; CDR3 DNA: TGTGCTAGTGGTTTGGGGACAGCGCAAGAGACCCAGTACTTC
clone size: .; V gene: TRBV11-3; J gene: TRBJ1-2; D gene: .; CDR3 protein: CASSPLAGGNYGYTF; CDR3 DNA: TGTGCCAGCAGCCCCCTTGCGGGGGGTAACTATGGCTACACCTTC
clone size: .; V gene: TRBV3-1/TRBV3-2; J gene: TRBJ1-1; D gene: TRBD1; CDR3 protein: CASSQGQGVFEAFF; CDR3 DNA: TGTGCCAGCAGCCAGGGACAGGGGGTTTTTGAAGCTTTCTTT
clone size: .; V gene: TRBV3-1/TRBV3-2; J gene: TRBJ1-4; D gene: .; CDR3 protein: CASSQSFEKLFF; CDR3 DNA: TGTGCCAGCAGCCAGAGCTTTGAAAAACTGTTTTTT
clone size: .; V gene: TRBV5-4; J gene: TRBJ1-4; D gene: .; CDR3 protein: CASSLGGTNEKLFF; CDR3 DNA: TGTGCCAGCAGCTTAGGGGGAACTAATGAAAAACTGTTTTTT
clone size: .; V gene: TRBV5-1; J gene: TRBJ2-1; D gene: TRBD2; CDR3 protein: CASSLSGGSYNEQFF; CDR3 DNA: TGCGCCAGCAGCCTTAGCGGGGGAAGCTACAATGAGCAGTTCTTC
clone size: .; V gene: TRBV7-9; J gene: TRBJ2-3; D gene: TRBD1; CDR3 protein: CASSVQGAEGDTQYF; CDR3 DNA: TGTGCCAGCAGCGTACAGGGGGCTGAGGGAGATACGCAGTATTTT
clone size: .; V gene: TRBV6-5; J gene: TRBJ1-1; D gene: .; CDR3 protein: CASKGVARTEAFF; CDR3 DNA: TGTGCCAGCAAGGGGGTGGCACGCACTGAAGCTTTCTTT
clone size: .; V gene: TRBV24-1; J gene: TRBJ2-1; D gene: TRBD2; CDR3 protein: CATSETSGGVRFF; CDR3 DNA: TGTGCCACCAGCGAGACTAGCGGGGGGGTCCGGTTCTTC
clone size: .; V gene: TRBV6-5; J gene: TRBJ2-7; D gene: .; CDR3 protein: CASSYSVQGPSYEQYF; CDR3 DNA: TGTGCCAGCAGTTACTCAGTTCAGGGGCCCTCCTACGAGCAGTACTTC
clone size: few; V gene: TRBV7-2; J gene: TRBJ2-2; D gene: TRBD2; CDR3 protein: CASSVKLAESTGELFF; CDR3 DNA: TGTGCCAGCAGCGTAAAACTAGCGGAGAGTACCGGGGAGCTGTTTTTT
clone size: .; V gene: TRBV27; J gene: TRBJ1-6; D gene: .; CDR3 protein: CASSSDPLGQDSPLHF; CDR3 DNA: TGTGCCAGCAGTTCGGACCCCTTGGGGCAGGATTCACCCCTCCACTTT